The 26 T cell receptor beta chains presented below share a single source sample, sequenced in a study of blood T cell repertoires in COVID-19. Only in-frame clones appear in the TCRdb table, and some are missing; sequencing was by immunoSEQ multiplex PCR. Here the sample spans roughly 250,000 clones, more than 85% being singletons. Sequences were obtained from peripheral blood. The receptors were sampled from a man between 25 and 39 years old with acute or convalescent COVID-19.

The chain recombines TRBV3-1 (or the pseudogene TRBV3-2) with TRBJ2-7, with D possibly TRBD2 on 5 matching bases. Trimming cost V 4 bases and J 9 bases, with 19 bases left between them. Germline V CDR1 and CDR2: LGHDT, YNNKEL (reference sequence). The CDR3 loop spans 14 amino acids. CDR3 sequence reads: CASSPSITAGGQYF. In nucleotides, the CDR3 is TGTGCCAGCAGCCCTTCGATTACGGCGGGCGGGCAGTACTTC.

V usage is TRBV25-1 and J usage is TRBJ1-2; TRBD1 matches 9 bases. V was clipped by 4 bases and J by 8 bases; unmatched bases: 11. Germline CDR1 MGHDK, CDR2 SYGVNS. This CDR3 region has 15 residues. The CDR3 region is CASSAGTGIIGGYTF. The CDR3 coding sequence is TGTGCCAGCAGTGCCGGGACAGGGATTATAGGCGGCTACACCTTC.

The table lists this clone with a count of one. The chain links TRBV10-1 to TRBJ2-7; weak D call: TRBD2 (5 bases). The CDR3 consists of 15 residues. The ends were cut back, 5 bases at V and 1 base at J, with 15 bases in the middle. Germline lookup yields CDR1 WNHNN and CDR2 SYGVQD (reference sequence). The CDR3 spells CASSPGNGWSYEQYF. As DNA, the CDR3 is TGCGCCAGCAGTCCGGGGAACGGTTGGTCCTACGAGCAGTACTTC.

This clone was counted a few times. The J gene is TRBJ1-2, the V gene TRBV19; perhaps TRBD1 as D (5 bases). Trimming took 5 bases from V and 8 from J, leaving 21 bases between them. Germline CDR1 is LNHDA and CDR2 is SQIVND (reference sequence). The CDR3 contains 15 residues. CDR3 DNA: TGTGCCAGTAGTCCCTACTTCGGGGGAAATGGAGGCTACACCTTC. It encodes CASSPYFGGNGGYTF.

This chain links TRBV5-1 with TRBJ2-1, with TRBD2 matching over 16 bases. Germline loops: CDR1 SGHRS, CDR2 YFSETQ. The ends lost 2 bases at V and 6 bases at J; junction bases unmatched: 5. CDR3 size: 17 residues. The CDR3 bases are TGCGCCAGCAGCTTCGGGACTAGCGGGGGGGCCTTCAATGAGCAGTTCTTC. Protein sequence: CASSFGTSGGAFNEQFF.

The chain recombines TRBV5-1 with TRBJ2-3; D may be TRBD1 (8 bases). This CDR3 comprises 16 residues. Germline lookup yields CDR1 SGHRS and CDR2 YFSETQ. V was trimmed by 4 bases and J by 8 bases, leaving 23 bases between them. CDR3 region: CASSTMTGEGPGTQYF. The CDR3 coding sequence is TGCGCCAGCAGCACTATGACAGGGGAGGGCCCGGGTACGCAGTATTTT. The whole variable domain, filled in from reference TRBV5-1 and TRBJ2-3, reads KAGVTQTPRYLIKTRGQQVTLSCSPISGHRSVSWYQQTPGQGLQFLFEYFSETQRNKGNFPGRFSGRQFSNSRSEMNVSTLELGDSALYLCASSTMTGEGPGTQYFGPGTRLTVL.

The chain uses TRBV28 and TRBJ1-1; a weak D match, TRBD1 (6 bases). Deletions cut 4 bases from V and 5 bases from J, with 14 bases between. The CDR3 is made up of 14 amino acids. Germline values: CDR1 MDHEN, CDR2 SYDVKM. CDR3 residues: CASSSGTRRTEAFF. For the CDR3, the DNA is TGTGCCAGCAGTTCCGGGACACGAAGGACTGAAGCTTTCTTT.

This clone was counted between two and nine times. The chain recombines TRBV7-3 with TRBJ2-6, with no clear D. The CDR3 spans 13 residues. Germline values: CDR1 SGHTA, CDR2 FQGTGA. V gave up 5 bases and J gave up 2 bases, with 4 bases separating them. CDR3 residues: CASSPAGANVLTF. DNA for the CDR3: TGTGCCAGCAGCCCTGCTGGGGCCAACGTCCTGACTTTC.

V usage is TRBV5-4 and J usage is TRBJ2-1, with 9 bases fitting TRBD2. This CDR3 is 17 amino acids long. CDR1 SGHNT and CDR2 YYREEE come from the germline V gene (reference sequence). The J segment lost 2 bases and the V segment lost 2 bases, leaving 8 bases of the junction unmatched. The CDR3 sequence is CASSFRLAAKPYNEQFF. For the CDR3, the DNA is TGTGCCAGCAGCTTCCGACTAGCGGCCAAGCCCTACAATGAGCAGTTCTTC.

The chain couples TRBV7-6 to TRBJ2-1; TRBD1 is a possible D gene (7 bases). Germline V gene data show CDR1 as SGHVS and CDR2 as FNYEAQ. The CDR3 is 15 amino acids. Trimming took 5 bases from V and 2 from J, leaving 13 bases between them. CDR3 amino acids: CASSTAGQPYNEQFF. DNA for the CDR3: TGTGCCAGCAGCACCGCGGGACAGCCCTACAATGAGCAGTTCTTC.

The chain combines TRBV30 with TRBJ2-7; 12 nucleotides line up with TRBD1. V shed 1 base and J 3 bases; nucleotides not matched to a gene: 10. CDR1 and CDR2 (germline): GTSNPN, SVGIG (reference sequence). CDR3 size: 17 residues. The CDR3 region has the DNA TGTGCCTGGAGTGGACAGAACCGGGACAGGGGGCTCTACGAGCAGTACTTC. This codes for CAWSGQNRDRGLYEQYF.

A remark on this clone: This sample also contains other DNA sequences that code for the same CDR3. The gene calls are TRBV19 and TRBJ2-7, with a tentative D call TRBD1 (6 bases). CDR3 length: 13 amino acids. Trimming took 3 bases from V and 3 from J, leaving 9 bases between them. CDR1 and CDR2 (germline): LNHDA, SQIVND (reference sequence). The CDR3 DNA reads TGTGCCAGTAGTATGGGACAAAACTACGAGCAGTACTTC. Its translation is CASSMGQNYEQYF. Variable domain in full (rest from reference TRBV19 and TRBJ2-7): DGGITQSPKYLFRKEGQNVTLSCEQNLNHDAMYWYRQDPGQGLRLIYYSQIVNDFQKGDIAEGYSVSREKKESFPLTVTSAQKNPTAFYLCASSMGQNYEQYFGPGTRLTVT.

The J gene is TRBJ2-3, the V gene TRBV7-2, with no clear D. Per the germline V gene, CDR1 is SGHTA and CDR2 is FQGNSA. The V end was cut by 4 bases, the J end by 5 bases, with 10 bases between. The length of the CDR3 is 13 residues. In DNA form, the CDR3 reads TGTGCCAGCAGCTACCCGCAGTTAGATACGCAGTATTTT. Translating gives CASSYPQLDTQYF.

This clone was seen once. The rearrangement joins TRBV2 to TRBJ1-1, with 7 bases aligning to TRBD1. Unmatched junction bases numbered 7, after V lost 2 bases and J lost 1 base. Per the germline V gene, CDR1 is SNHLY and CDR2 is FYNNEI. This CDR3 contains 16 residues. The CDR3: CASSEWMTGSNTEAFF. Here the CDR3 DNA reads TGTGCCAGCAGTGAATGGATGACAGGGTCGAACACTGAAGCTTTCTTT.

The chain uses TRBV15 and TRBJ2-7; possibly TRBD1 for D (8 bases). Trimming stripped 1 base from V and 2 bases from J, with 12 bases between. Germline CDR1 is LNHNV and CDR2 is YYDKDF (reference sequence). The CDR3 totals 15 residues. The CDR3 region is CATSRGGGQAYEQYF. CDR3 coding DNA: TGTGCCACCAGCAGAGGCGGGGGACAGGCCTACGAGCAGTACTTC.

This clone occurred once. The chain links TRBV4-1 to TRBJ2-3; 10 bases match TRBD2. Germline CDR1 reads MGHRA; CDR2 reads YSYEKL. The CDR3 has 17 residues. V lost 1 base and J lost 4; bases outside the gene matches: 8. For the CDR3, the DNA is TGCGCCAGCAGCCAAGGGCCCAGCGGGAGGGCCGCAGATACGCAGTATTTT. Translating gives CASSQGPSGRAADTQYF.

This chain joins TRBV14 and TRBJ1-1, with D hard to call. V was pared by 3 bases and J by 5 bases, with 10 bases between. CDR1 is SGHDN, CDR2 FVKESK, per germline. This CDR3 has 13 amino acids. CDR3 sequence reads: CASSQEVRTEAFF. The DNA for the CDR3 is TGTGCCAGCAGCCAGGAGGTAAGGACTGAAGCTTTCTTT.

This chain links TRBV13 with TRBJ2-7, with TRBD1 identical over 8 bases. This CDR3 is 15 amino acids long. Germline CDR1 reads PRHDT; CDR2 reads FYEKMQ (reference sequence). The J segment lost 2 bases and the V segment lost 5 bases, leaving 8 bases of the junction unmatched. CDR3 coding DNA: TGTGCCAGCAGCGTTCGTCCGGGACAGGCCTACGAGCAGTACTTC. This gives the protein CASSVRPGQAYEQYF.

The rearrangement uses TRBV6-2 or TRBV6-3 and TRBJ2-2, with TRBD2 matching 7 bases. The length of the CDR3 is 19 residues. Losses at the gene ends were 2 bases for V and 1 base for J; bases not matched to a gene: 13. Germline CDR1 reads MNHEY; CDR2 reads SVGEGT. The CDR3 bases are TGTGCCAGCAGTTACCTTAGTAGCCGGGGACTACTGAACACCGGGGAGCTGTTTTTT. Translated, it gives CASSYLSSRGLLNTGELFF.

The chain employs TRBV11-3 and TRBJ1-6; D not certain. CDR1 is SGHNT and CDR2 is YENEEA in the germline V gene. The CDR3 covers 16 residues. V was cut by 1 base and J by 4 bases, with 11 bases left in between. As DNA, the CDR3 is TGTGCCAGCAGCTTAGCCTGCGAACCATATAATTCACCCCTCCACTTT. This translates into CASSLACEPYNSPLHF.

This sequence joins TRBV18 and TRBJ1-6; 7 nucleotides agree with TRBD1. The germline V gene encodes CDR1 KGHSH and CDR2 LQKENI. Losses at the gene ends were 6 bases for V and 7 bases for J; bases not matched to a gene: 15. CDR3 length: 17 residues. The CDR3 sequence is CASSPRKGARENSPLHF. CDR3 DNA sequence: TGTGCCAGCTCCCCCAGGAAGGGGGCGCGGGAAAATTCACCCCTCCACTTT.

This clone has a handful of counts. The V gene is TRBV28, the J gene TRBJ1-3, with D possibly TRBD1 on 5 matching bases. Germline-derived CDR1 and CDR2 are MDHEN and SYDVKM. This CDR3 contains 13 residues. V lost 6 bases to trimming and J lost 2 bases, with 8 bases between them. In DNA, the CDR3 is TGTGCCAGCAGGACAGCTACTGGAAACACCATATATTTT. Amino acid sequence: CASRTATGNTIYF. The full variable domain, completed using reference TRBV28 and TRBJ1-3, is DVKVTQSSRYLVKRTGEKVFLECVQDMDHENMFWYRQDPGLGLRLIYFSYDVKMKEKGDIPEGYSVSREKKERFSLILESASTNQTSMYLCASRTATGNTIYFGEGSWLTVV.

The V and J genes are TRBV19 and TRBJ2-3; TRBD2 aligns across 9 bases. In germline, CDR1 is LNHDA, CDR2 SQIVND (reference sequence). The CDR3 spans 17 residues. The trim removed 0 bases at V and 3 bases at J, leaving 7 bases unmatched. The CDR3 region is CASSIDRSGGFTDTQYF. The CDR3, as DNA: TGTGCCAGTAGTATAGATCGGAGCGGGGGGTTTACAGATACGCAGTATTTT. The full variable domain, its missing parts supplied by reference TRBV19 and TRBJ2-3, is DGGITQSPKYLFRKEGQNVTLSCEQNLNHDAMYWYRQDPGQGLRLIYYSQIVNDFQKGDIAEGYSVSREKKESFPLTVTSAQKNPTAFYLCASSIDRSGGFTDTQYFGPGTRLTVL.

This chain joins TRBV6-5 and TRBJ2-5, with 11 bases lining up with TRBD2. CDR1 is MNHEY and CDR2 is SVGAGI in the germline V gene. The J segment lost 3 bases and the V segment lost 2 bases, leaving 5 bases of the junction unmatched. There are 16 residues in the CDR3. CDR3 sequence reads: CASSYAGTSGEETQYF. CDR3 nucleotide sequence: TGTGCCAGCAGTTACGCAGGGACTAGCGGTGAAGAGACCCAGTACTTC.

The chain recombines TRBV11-1 with TRBJ2-7, with 7 positions matching TRBD1. Germline CDR1 reads SGHAT; CDR2 reads FQDESV (reference sequence). The CDR3 has 15 amino acids. J lost 4 bases, V lost 5 bases, and 11 bases had no gene match. The CDR3 reads CASSRTGEVAYEQYF. CDR3 in DNA: TGTGCCAGCAGCCGGACAGGTGAGGTTGCGTACGAGCAGTACTTC.

The table lists this clone with a few counts. V is TRBV30 and J is TRBJ1-6; 7 bases align to TRBD1. The V and J ends lost 0 bases and 10 bases, in that order; junction bases with no gene match: 9. CDR1 and CDR2 (germline): GTSNPN, SVGIG (reference sequence). The CDR3 covers 15 residues. CDR3 residues: CAWSVPGTAASPLHF. CDR3 DNA sequence: TGTGCCTGGAGTGTACCCGGGACAGCGGCGTCACCCCTCCACTTT.